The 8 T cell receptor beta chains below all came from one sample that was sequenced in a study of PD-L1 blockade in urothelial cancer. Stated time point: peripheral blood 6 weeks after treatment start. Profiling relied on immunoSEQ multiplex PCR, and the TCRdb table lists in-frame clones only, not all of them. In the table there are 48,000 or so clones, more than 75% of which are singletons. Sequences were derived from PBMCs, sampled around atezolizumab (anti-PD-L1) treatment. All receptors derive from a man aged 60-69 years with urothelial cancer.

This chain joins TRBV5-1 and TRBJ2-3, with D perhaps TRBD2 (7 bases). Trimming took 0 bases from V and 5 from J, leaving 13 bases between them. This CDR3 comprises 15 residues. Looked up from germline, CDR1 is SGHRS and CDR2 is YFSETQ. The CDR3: CASSLVGLQGDTQYF. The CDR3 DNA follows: TGCGCCAGCAGCTTGGTGGGACTACAGGGAGATACGCAGTATTTT. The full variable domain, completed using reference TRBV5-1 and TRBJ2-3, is KAGVTQTPRYLIKTRGQQVTLSCSPISGHRSVSWYQQTPGQGLQFLFEYFSETQRNKGNFPGRFSGRQFSNSRSEMNVSTLELGDSALYLCASSLVGLQGDTQYFGPGTRLTVL.

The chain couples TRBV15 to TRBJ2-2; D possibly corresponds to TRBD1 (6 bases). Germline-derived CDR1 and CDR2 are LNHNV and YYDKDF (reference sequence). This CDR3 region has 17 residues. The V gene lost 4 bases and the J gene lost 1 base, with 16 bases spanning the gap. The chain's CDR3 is CATSTDIRDKNTGELFF. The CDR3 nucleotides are TGTGCCACCAGCACCGATATTCGGGACAAGAACACCGGGGAGCTGTTTTTT. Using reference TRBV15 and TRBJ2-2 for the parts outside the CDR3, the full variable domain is DAMVIQNPRYQVTQFGKPVTLSCSQTLNHNVMYWYQQKSSQAPKLLFHYYDKDFNNEADTPDNFQSRRPNTSFCFLDIRSPGLGDTAMYLCATSTDIRDKNTGELFFGEGSRLTVL.

The CDR3 here is CVVYRGSGYTF. The CDR3 coding sequence is TGCGTCGTCTATAGGGGGAGCGGCTACACCTTC. The chain has TRBV20-1 and TRBJ1-2; possible D gene TRBD1, 6 bases. Germline CDR1 is DFQATT and CDR2 is SNEGSKA (reference sequence). The CDR3 runs 11 residues.

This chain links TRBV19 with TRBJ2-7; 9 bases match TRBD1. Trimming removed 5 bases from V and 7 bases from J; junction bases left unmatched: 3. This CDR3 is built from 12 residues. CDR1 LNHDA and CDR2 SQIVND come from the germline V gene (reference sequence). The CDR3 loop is CASSGQGWEQYF. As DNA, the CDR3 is TGTGCCAGTAGTGGACAGGGGTGGGAGCAGTACTTC.

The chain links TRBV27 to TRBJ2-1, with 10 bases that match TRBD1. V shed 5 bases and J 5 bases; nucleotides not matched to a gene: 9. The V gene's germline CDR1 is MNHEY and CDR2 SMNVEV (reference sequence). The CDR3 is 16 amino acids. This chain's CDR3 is CASSAWGTGENNEQFF. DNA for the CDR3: TGTGCCAGCAGTGCCTGGGGGACAGGGGAGAACAATGAGCAGTTCTTC.

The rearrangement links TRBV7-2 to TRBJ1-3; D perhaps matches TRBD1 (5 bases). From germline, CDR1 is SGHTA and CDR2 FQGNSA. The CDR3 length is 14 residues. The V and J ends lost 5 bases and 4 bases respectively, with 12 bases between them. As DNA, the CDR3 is TGTGCCAGCAGCCCGGTGGGGGGAGGAAACACCATATATTTT. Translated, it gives CASSPVGGGNTIYF.

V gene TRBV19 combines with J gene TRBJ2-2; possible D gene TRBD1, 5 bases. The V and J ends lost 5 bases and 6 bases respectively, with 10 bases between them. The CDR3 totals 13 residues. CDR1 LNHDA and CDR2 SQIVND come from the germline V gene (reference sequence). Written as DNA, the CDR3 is TGTGCCAGTAGTGCAGGGCCCTCCGGGGAGCTGTTTTTT. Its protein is CASSAGPSGELFF.

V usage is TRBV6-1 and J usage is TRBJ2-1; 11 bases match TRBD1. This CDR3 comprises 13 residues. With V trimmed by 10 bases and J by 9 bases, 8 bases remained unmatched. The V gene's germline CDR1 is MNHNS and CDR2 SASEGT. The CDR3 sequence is CAIADRGHGEQFF. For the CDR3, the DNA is TGTGCCATCGCGGACAGGGGGCATGGTGAGCAGTTCTTC.